This T cell receptor beta chain was observed in a study of cytomegalovirus exposure and HLA in healthy donors. Background on the study: Across about 400 genotyped donors, approximately 80% landed in the Caucasian-associated ancestry cluster.

The sample holds one count of this clone. No antigen is known for it. Primers: 60 Vbeta forward and 13 Jbeta reverse. Measured with immunoSEQ multiplex PCR; TCRdb has only the in-frame clones, and not every one. This sample yields about 170,000 clones, of which roughly 71% are seen a single time; roughly 1.6% belongs to the top ten. Findings and caveats of the study: Donor immune exposure was known only as CMV serostatus. Later analysis associated a missense DCLRE1C variant with TCR beta V- and J-gene trimming. What a later analysis showed was that several of the most significant clusters appeared linked to common viral pathogens.

CDR3 length: 14 amino acids. Germline V gene lookup returns CDR1 MNHNY and CDR2 SVGAGI (reference sequence). J was trimmed by 4 bases and V by 6 bases; bases with no gene match: 5. Sequencing input: PBMCs. The origin of this receptor is a girl aged 10-17 years in good health and CMV-seronegative. This chain joins TRBV6-6 and TRBJ2-2; 7 nucleotides line up with TRBD1. DNA for the CDR3: TGTGCCAGCAGCAAGACAGGGAGCACCGGGGAGCTGTTTTTT. It translates to CASSKTGSTGELFF.